These T cell receptor beta chains were read from a single sample in a study of cytomegalovirus exposure and HLA in healthy donors. Profiling relied on immunoSEQ multiplex PCR, and the TCRdb table lists in-frame clones only, not all of them. This sample has more than 110,000 clones; around 83% occur once, and the top ten carry roughly 1.2%. Sequenced input: PBMCs. The receptors were sampled from a male donor in good health and CMV-seropositive. CDR3s include the opening cysteine and the closing phenylalanine or tryptophan. The order of the fields is clone size, V gene, J gene, CDR3 length, CDR3 protein. The size field is filled for only some rows; it gives once, few, many or a size class.

.	TRBV19	TRBJ1-5	14	CASETEISNQPQHF
.	TRBV29-1	TRBJ2-3	16	CSVGGWRRTSTDTQYF
.	TRBV7-9	TRBJ2-6	19	CASSPVTGAPRSGANVLTF
.	TRBV28	TRBJ1-1	13	CASSKGQGGGAFF
.	TRBV5-4	TRBJ2-5	12	CASSLAFETQYF
.	TRBV6-6	TRBJ2-3	13	CASCGGGPDTQYF
.	TRBV5-1	TRBJ2-5	15	CASTLSAGNQETQYF
.	TRBV7-3	TRBJ2-2	16	CASSSDLAVNTGELFF
few	TRBV6-5	TRBJ2-5	13	CASSERGRETQYF
.	TRBV11-2	TRBJ1-1	12	CASSLAQGAAFF
.	TRBV6-5	TRBJ1-2	14	CASSSQGADYGYTF
.	TRBV27	TRBJ2-7	14	CASSAPDSQYEQYF
few	TRBV28	TRBJ2-5	18	CASSLRSPGGGETETQYF
.	TRBV19	TRBJ2-7	16	CASSQQPGQGSDEQYF
.	TRBV23-1	TRBJ1-4	15	CASSPPPVAYEKLFF
.	TRBV5-4	TRBJ1-2	14	CASSFGVDNYGYTF
.	TRBV21-1	TRBJ2-4	15	CASSWSGTGLNIQYF
.	TRBV28	TRBJ2-7	13	CASSQTGNYEQYF
.	TRBV5-1	TRBJ2-1	16	CASSFRTGGTYNEQFF
.	TRBV11-2	TRBJ1-2	13	CASSLTGDYGYTF
.	TRBV5-1	TRBJ2-3	18	CASSGGTSGTTSTDTQYF
.	TRBV19	TRBJ1-5	15	CASSIGRVSNQPQHF
.	TRBV27	TRBJ2-1	18	CASSPGLASPSPYNEQFF
.	TRBV10-2	TRBJ2-7	12	CASTYSGDEQYF
once	TRBV5-5	TRBJ1-1	15	CASSLGQAGNTEAFF
.	TRBV6-5	TRBJ1-5	15	CASSPGTGTHQPQHF
.	TRBV7-2	TRBJ1-6	17	CASSGFPRTRRNSPLHF
once	TRBV21-1	TRBJ1-3	14	CASSKVAPGNTIYF
.	TRBV2	TRBJ2-7	12	CATVSGGYEQYF
.	TRBV28	TRBJ1-5	15	CASSLRMEEDQPQHF
once	TRBV19	TRBJ1-1	15	CASSSRTDSRTEAFF